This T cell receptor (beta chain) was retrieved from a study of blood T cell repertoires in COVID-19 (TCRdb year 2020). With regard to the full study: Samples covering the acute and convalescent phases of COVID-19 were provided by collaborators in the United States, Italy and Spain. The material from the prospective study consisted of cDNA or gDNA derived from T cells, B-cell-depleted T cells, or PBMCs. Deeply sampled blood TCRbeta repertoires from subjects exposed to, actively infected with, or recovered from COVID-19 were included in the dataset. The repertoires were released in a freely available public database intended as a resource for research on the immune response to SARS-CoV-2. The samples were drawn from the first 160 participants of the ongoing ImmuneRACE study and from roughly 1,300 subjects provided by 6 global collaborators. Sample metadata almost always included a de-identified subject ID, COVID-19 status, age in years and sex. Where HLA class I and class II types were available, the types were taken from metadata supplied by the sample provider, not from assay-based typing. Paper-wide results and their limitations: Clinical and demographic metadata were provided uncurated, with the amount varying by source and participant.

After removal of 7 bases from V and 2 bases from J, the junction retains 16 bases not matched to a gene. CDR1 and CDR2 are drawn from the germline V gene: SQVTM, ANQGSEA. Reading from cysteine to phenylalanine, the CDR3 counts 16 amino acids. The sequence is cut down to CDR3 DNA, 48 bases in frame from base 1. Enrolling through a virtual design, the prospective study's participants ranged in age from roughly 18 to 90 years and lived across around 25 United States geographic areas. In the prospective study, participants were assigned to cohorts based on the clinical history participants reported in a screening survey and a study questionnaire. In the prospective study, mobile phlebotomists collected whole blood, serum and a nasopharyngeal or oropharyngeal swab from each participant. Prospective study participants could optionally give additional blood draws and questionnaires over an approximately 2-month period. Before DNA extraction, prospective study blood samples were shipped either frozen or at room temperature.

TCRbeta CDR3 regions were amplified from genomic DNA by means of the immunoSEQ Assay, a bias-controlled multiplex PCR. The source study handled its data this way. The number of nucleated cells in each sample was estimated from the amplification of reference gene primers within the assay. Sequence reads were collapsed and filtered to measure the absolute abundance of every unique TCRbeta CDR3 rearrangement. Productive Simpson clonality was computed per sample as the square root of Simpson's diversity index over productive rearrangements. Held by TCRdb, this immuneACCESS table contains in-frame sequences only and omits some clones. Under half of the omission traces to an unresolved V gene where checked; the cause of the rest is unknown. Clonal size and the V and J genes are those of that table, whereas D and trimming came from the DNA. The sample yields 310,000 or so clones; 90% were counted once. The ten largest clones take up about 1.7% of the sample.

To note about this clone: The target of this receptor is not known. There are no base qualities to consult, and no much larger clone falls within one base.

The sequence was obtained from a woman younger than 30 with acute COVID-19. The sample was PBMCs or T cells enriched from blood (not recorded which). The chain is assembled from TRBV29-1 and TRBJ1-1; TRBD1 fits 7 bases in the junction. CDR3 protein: CSAEGTAGGLNTEAFF. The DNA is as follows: TGCAGCGCAGAGGGGACAGCAGGAGGACTTAACACTGAAGCTTTCTTT.